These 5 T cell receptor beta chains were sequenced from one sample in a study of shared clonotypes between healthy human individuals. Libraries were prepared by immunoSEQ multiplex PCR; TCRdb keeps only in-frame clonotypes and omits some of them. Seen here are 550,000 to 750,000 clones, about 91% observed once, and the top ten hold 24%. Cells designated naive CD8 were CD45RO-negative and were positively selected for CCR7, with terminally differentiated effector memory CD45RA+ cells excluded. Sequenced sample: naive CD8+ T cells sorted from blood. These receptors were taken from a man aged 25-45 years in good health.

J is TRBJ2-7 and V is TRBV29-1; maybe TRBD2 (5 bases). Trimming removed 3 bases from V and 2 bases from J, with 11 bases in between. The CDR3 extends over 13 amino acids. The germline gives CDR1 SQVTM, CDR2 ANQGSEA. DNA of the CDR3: TGCAGCGTTGAGCGGCCCGGGACCTACGAGCAGTACTTC. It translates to CSVERPGTYEQYF.

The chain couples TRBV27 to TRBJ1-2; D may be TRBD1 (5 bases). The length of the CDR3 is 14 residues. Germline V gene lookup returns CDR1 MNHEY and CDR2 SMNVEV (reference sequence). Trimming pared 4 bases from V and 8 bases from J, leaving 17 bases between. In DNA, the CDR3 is TGTGCCAGCAGTTACGACAGTGGCCTTGGCGGCTACACCTTC. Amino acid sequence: CASSYDSGLGGYTF.

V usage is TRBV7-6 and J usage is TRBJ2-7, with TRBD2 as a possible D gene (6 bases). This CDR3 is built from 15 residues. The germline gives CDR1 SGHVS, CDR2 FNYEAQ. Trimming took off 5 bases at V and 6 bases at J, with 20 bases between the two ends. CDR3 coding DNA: TGTGCCAGCAGCCTGGGGGTAGCGGAAGGGCTCGAGCAGTACTTC. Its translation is CASSLGVAEGLEQYF.

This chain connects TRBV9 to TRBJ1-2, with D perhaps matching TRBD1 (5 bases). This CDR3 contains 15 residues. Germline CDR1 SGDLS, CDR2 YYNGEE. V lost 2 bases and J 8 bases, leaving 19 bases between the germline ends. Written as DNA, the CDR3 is TGTGCCAGCAGCGTCGGCGGGGGTCCCACCAACGGCTACACCTTC. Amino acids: CASSVGGGPTNGYTF.

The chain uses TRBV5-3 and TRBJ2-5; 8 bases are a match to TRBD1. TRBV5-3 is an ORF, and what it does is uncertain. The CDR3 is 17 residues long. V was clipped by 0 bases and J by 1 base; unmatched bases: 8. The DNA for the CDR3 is TGTGCCAGAAGCTTGGAATACAGGGGGACCATCCAAGAGACCCAGTACTTC. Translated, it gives CARSLEYRGTIQETQYF.